This TCR beta chain was recovered during a study of shared clonotypes between healthy human individuals. Broader study findings: Generation probabilities of non-shared clonotypes were lower (relative to those shared by all four donors).

As regards this clone: Antigen specificity is unknown.

V was pared by 4 bases and J by 0 bases, with 11 bases between. Per the germline V gene, CDR1 is SGHKS and CDR2 is YYEKEE (reference sequence). The CDR3 runs 14 residues. Clones were sequenced by immunoSEQ multiplex PCR, and TCRdb holds only the in-frame ones, with some missing. The sample consists of around 1.4 million clones, 98% to 99% of them appearing once. V gene TRBV5-5 combines with J gene TRBJ2-7; the D gene is possibly TRBD1 (6 bases). The sequencing input was naive CD4+ T cells sorted from blood. The sample's subset: CD45RA+ positively selected. This sequence originates from a man aged 25-45 years in good health. CDR3 protein: CASSLGDISYEQYF. The CDR3 coding sequence is TGTGCCAGCAGCCTCGGGGACATCTCCTACGAGCAGTACTTC. Full variable domain (remainder filled in from reference TRBV5-5 and TRBJ2-7): DAGVTQSPTHLIKTRGQQVTLRCSPISGHKSVSWYQQVLGQGPQFIFQYYEKEERGRGNFPDRFSARQFPNYSSELNVNALLLGDSALYLCASSLGDISYEQYFGPGTRLTVT.